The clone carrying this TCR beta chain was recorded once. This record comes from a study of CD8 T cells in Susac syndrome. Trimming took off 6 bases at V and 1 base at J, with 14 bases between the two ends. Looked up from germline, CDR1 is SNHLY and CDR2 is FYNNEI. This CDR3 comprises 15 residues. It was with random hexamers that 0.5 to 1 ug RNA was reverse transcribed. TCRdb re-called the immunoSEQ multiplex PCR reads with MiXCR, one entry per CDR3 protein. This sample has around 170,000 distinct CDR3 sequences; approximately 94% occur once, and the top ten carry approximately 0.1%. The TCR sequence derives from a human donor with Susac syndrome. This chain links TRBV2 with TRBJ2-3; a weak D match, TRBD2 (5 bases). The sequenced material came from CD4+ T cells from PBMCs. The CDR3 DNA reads TGTGCCAGCAGCTTAGGAGGAGCTGGCACAGATACGCAGTATTTT. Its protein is CASSLGGAGTDTQYF.